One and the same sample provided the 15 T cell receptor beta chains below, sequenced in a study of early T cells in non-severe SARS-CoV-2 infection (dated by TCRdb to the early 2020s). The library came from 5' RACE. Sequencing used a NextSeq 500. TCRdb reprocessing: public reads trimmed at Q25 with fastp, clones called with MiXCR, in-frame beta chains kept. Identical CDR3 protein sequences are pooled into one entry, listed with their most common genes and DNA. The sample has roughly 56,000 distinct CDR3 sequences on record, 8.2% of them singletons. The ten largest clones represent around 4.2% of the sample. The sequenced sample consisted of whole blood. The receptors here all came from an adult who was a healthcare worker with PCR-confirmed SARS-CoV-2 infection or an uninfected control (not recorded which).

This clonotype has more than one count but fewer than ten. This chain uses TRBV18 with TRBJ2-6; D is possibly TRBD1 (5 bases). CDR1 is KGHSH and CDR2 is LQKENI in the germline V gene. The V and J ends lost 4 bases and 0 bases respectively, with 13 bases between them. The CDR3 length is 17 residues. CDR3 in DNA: TGTGCCAGCTCACGGGCCAGGGATAACTCTGGGGCCAACGTCCTGACTTTC. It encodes CASSRARDNSGANVLTF.

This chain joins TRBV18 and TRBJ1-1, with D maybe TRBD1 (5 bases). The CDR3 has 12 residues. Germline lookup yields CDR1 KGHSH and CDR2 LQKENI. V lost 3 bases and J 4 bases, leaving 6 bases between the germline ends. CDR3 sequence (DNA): TGTGCCAGCTCACCGGACATCACTGAAGCTTTCTTT. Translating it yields CASSPDITEAFF.

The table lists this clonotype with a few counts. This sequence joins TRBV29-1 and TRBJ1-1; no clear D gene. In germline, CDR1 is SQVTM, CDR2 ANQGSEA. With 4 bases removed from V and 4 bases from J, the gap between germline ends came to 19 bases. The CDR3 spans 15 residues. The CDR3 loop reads CSVALGSPGGTEAFF. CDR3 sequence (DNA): TGCAGCGTTGCCCTCGGGTCCCCAGGTGGCACTGAAGCTTTCTTT.

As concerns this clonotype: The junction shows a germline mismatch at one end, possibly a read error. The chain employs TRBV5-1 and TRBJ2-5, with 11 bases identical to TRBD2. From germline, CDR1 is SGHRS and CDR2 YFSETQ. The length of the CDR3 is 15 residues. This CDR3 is CTSSLSTSGSETQYF. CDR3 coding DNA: TGCACCAGCAGCTTGAGCACTAGCGGGAGTGAGACCCAGTACTTC.

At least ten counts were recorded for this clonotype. CDR3 bases: TGCAGTGCTATCGATAGCGGGAGGGGCGGTGAGCAGTTCTTC. The encoded protein is CSAIDSGRGGEQFF. The chain employs TRBV20-1 and TRBJ2-1; the match to TRBD2 covers 11 bases. This CDR3 is built from 14 residues. Germline lookup yields CDR1 DFQATT and CDR2 SNEGSKA (reference sequence). J lost 9 bases, V lost 4 bases, and 8 bases had no gene match.

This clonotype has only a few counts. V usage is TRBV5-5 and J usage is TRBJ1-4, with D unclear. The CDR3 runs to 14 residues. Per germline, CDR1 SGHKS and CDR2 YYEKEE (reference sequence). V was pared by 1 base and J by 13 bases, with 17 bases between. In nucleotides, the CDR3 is TGTGCCAGCAGCTTGTCCCCCGCGGACGGTGGACTGTTTTTT. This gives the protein CASSLSPADGGLFF.

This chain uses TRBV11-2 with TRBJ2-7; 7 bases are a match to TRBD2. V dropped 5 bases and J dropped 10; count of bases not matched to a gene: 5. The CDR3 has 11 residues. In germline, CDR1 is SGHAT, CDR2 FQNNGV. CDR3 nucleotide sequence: TGTGCCAGCAGCCCCAGACTAGCACAGTACTTC. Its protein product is CASSPRLAQYF.

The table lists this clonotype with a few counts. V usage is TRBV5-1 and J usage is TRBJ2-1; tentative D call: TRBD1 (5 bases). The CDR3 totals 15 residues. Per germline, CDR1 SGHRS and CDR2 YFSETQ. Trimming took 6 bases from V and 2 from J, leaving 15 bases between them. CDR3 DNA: TGCGCCAGCACGGTAACGGCAGGGCCCTACAATGAGCAGTTCTTC. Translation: CASTVTAGPYNEQFF.

The chain's CDR3 is CAISDIAGEVDTQYF. Written as DNA, the CDR3 is TGTGCCATCAGCGATATAGCGGGGGAGGTTGATACGCAGTATTTT. The chain is built from TRBV10-3 and TRBJ2-3; 9 bases line up with TRBD2. This CDR3 is 15 amino acids long. Unmatched junction bases numbered 10, after V lost 6 bases and J lost 6 bases. CDR1 and CDR2 from the germline V gene are ENHRY and SYGVKD.

For the CDR3, the DNA is TGTGCCAGCAGTTTACATGAGGGGAGGGACACAGATACGCAGTATTTT. Protein: CASSLHEGRDTDTQYF. V is TRBV28 and J is TRBJ2-3; TRBD2 matches 7 bases. Germline V gene lookup returns CDR1 MDHEN and CDR2 SYDVKM. The CDR3 runs 16 residues. V gave up 2 bases and J gave up 2 bases; unmatched junction bases: 7. The variable domain in full, completed from reference TRBV28 and TRBJ2-3, reads DVKVTQSSRYLVKRTGEKVFLECVQDMDHENMFWYRQDPGLGLRLIYFSYDVKMKEKGDIPEGYSVSREKKERFSLILESASTNQTSMYLCASSLHEGRDTDTQYFGPGTRLTVL.

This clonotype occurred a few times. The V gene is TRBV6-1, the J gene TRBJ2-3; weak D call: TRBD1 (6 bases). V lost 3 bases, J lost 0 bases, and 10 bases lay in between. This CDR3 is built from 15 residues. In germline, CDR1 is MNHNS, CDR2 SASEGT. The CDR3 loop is CASSDDRSSTDTQYF. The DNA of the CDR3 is TGTGCCAGCAGTGATGACAGGTCTAGCACAGATACGCAGTATTTT.

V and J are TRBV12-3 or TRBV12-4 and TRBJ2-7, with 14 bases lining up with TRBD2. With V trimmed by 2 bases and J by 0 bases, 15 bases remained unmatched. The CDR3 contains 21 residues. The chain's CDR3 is CASSLRTSGGPKTFYSYEQYF. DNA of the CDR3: TGTGCCAGCAGTTTAAGGACTAGCGGGGGGCCCAAGACCTTTTACTCCTACGAGCAGTACTTC.

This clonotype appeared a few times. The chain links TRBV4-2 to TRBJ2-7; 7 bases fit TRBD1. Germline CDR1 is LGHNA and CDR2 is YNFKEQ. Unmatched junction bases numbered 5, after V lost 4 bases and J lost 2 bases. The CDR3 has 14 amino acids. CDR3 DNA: TGTGCCAGCAGCCCTCGACAGGGAACCTACGAGCAGTACTTC. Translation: CASSPRQGTYEQYF.

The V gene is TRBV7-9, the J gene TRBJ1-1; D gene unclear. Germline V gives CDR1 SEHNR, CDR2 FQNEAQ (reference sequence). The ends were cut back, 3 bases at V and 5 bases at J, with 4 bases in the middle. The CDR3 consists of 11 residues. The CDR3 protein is CASSFGTEAFF. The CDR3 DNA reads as TGTGCCAGCAGCTTTGGGACTGAAGCTTTCTTT.

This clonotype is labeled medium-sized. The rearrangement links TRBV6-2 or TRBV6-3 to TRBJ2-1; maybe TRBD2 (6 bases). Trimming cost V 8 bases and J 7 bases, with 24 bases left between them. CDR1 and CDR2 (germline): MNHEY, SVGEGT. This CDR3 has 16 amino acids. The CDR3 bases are TGTGCCAGCTGGGGGGTGGGTAGGGGCCAAGGAAATGAGCAGTTCTTC. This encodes CASWGVGRGQGNEQFF.